This T cell receptor (beta chain) is from a study of cytomegalovirus exposure and HLA in healthy donors. Across the study: Around 180 million T cells yielded 110 million or so unique TCR beta sequences in earlier analysis. Study-level results: Among the most significant clusters, several appeared linked to common viral pathogens in a later analysis.

A word on this clone: Its antigen is unknown.

This PCR relied on a set of 60 Vbeta primers and 13 Jbeta primers. Sequencing was performed with immunoSEQ multiplex PCR; in TCRdb, only in-frame clones are kept and a portion is missing. This sample contains approximately 130,000 clones. The CDR3 runs to 12 residues. Looked up from germline, CDR1 is SGHAT and CDR2 is FQNNGV. V dropped 5 bases and J dropped 6; count of bases not matched to a gene: 2. The gene calls are TRBV11-2 and TRBJ2-7; 9 nucleotides match TRBD2. The sample taken for sequencing was PBMCs. The sequence was obtained from a woman aged 60-75 years in good health and CMV-seronegative. CDR3 amino acids: CASSPSGTEQYF. The CDR3 nucleotides read TGTGCCAGCAGCCCTAGCGGGACCGAGCAGTACTTC.